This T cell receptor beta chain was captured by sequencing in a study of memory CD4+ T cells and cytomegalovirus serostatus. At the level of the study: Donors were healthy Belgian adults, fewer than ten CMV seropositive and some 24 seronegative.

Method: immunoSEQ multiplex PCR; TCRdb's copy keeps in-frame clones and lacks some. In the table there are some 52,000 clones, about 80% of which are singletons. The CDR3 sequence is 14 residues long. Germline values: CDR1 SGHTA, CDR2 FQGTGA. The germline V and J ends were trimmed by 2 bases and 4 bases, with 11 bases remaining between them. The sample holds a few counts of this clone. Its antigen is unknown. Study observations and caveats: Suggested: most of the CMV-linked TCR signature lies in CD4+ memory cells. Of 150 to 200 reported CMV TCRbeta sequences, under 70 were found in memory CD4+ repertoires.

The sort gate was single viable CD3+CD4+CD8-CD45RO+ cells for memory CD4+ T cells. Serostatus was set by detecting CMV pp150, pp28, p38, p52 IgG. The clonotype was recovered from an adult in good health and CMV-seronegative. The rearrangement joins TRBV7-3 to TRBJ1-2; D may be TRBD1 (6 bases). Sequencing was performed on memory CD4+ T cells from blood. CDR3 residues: CASSLGTSVYGYTF. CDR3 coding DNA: TGTGCCAGCAGCTTAGGGACATCCGTCTATGGCTACACCTTC.